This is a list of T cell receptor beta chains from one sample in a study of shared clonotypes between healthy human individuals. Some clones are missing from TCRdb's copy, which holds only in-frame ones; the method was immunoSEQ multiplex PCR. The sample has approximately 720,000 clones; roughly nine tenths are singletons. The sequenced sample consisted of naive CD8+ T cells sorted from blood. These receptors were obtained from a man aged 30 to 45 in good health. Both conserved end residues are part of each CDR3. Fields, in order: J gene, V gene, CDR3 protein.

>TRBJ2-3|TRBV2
CASSEELLGLAGDTQYF
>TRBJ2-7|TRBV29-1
CSVIAGDGNEQYF
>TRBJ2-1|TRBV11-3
CASSPPNSYNEQFF
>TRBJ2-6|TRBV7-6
CASSLVAGTGVSGANVLTF
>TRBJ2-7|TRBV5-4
CASSQQGEQYF
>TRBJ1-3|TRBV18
CASSRAVGEVSGNTIYF
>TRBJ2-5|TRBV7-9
CASSSQGGDQETQYF
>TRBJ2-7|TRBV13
CASSLGDRVSGEQYF
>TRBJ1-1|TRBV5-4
CASTPLNTVNTEAFF
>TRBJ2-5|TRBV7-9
CASSLPWGQSEETQYF
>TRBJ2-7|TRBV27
CASSRTSGSYEQYF
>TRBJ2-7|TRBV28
CATINPGLAGDGHYEQYF
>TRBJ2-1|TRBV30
CAWSMDSYYNEQFF
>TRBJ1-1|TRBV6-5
CASSYGRNTEAFF
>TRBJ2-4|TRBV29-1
CSVEDGGFENIQYF
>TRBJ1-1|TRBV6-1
CATWTTRPTEAFF
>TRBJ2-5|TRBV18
CASSPPGGMSGETQYF
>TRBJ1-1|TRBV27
CASSLSPNTEAFF
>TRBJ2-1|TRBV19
CASSIRYGHNEQFF
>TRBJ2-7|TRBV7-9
CASSPYSSYEQYF
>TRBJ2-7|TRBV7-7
CASSLEAGTYEQYF
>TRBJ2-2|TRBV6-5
CASSYSSGGNTGELFF
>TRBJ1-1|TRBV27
CASSLSGQTEAFF
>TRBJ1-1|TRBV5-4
CASSPPGHGYTEAFF
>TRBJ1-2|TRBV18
CASSPNQRDSSNYGYTF
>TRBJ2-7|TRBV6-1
CASSVESSSYEQYF
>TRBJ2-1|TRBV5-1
CASSLVPGLSSYNEQFF
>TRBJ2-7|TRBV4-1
CASSPPPLAGEGEQYF
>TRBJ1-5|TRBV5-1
CASSLGWGENQPQHF
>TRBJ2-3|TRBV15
CATSRLRTSTDTQYF
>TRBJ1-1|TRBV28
CASRSGANTEAFF
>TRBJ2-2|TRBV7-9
CASSLGAGSTGELFF
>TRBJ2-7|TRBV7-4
CASSLREAGTSSHEQYF
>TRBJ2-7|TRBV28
CASSFSRTGLVDEQYF
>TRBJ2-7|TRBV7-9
CASSSPSDHYEQYF
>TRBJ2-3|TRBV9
CASGSGTQYF
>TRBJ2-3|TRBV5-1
CASSSGQGTDTQYF
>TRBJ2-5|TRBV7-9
CASSFRAEETQYF
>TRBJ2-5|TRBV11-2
CASSLAERTGKETQYF
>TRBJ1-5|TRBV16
CASSHYGEPQHF
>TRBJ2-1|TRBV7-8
CASSSPDNEQFF
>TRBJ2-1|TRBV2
CASSEGPLAGVHEQFF
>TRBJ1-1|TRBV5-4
CASSSSTGTTEAFF
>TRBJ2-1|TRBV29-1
CSANPEGFNEQFF
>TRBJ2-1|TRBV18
CASSPAMEQFF
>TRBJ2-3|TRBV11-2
CASRYGGSQDTQYF
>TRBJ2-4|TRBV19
CASSRLAGPAKNIQYF